This record covers a single T cell receptor beta chain. The antigen is unknown. The record originates from a study of T-cell reconstitution after alpha-beta-depleted transplantation in children. Molecular barcoding with unique molecular identifiers was used for the TCRbeta library. TCRdb independently ran MiXCR on the PCR reads; one entry per CDR3 protein. Of 90,000 to 150,000 distinct CDR3 sequences listed, more than 20% are singletons. This CDR3 spans 13 amino acids. Trimming stripped 3 bases from V and 8 bases from J, with 11 bases between. The germline CDR1 and CDR2 sequences are WNHNN and SYGVQD (reference sequence). General study results and limits: Reportedly, alpha-beta T cells present about two months post-transplant originated from several hundred expanded clones of graft origin. Hyperexpanded clones declined; after one year, newly produced T cells mostly supplied diversity.

This clonotype was obtained from a male patient between 2 and 15 years old who had a stem cell transplant for chronic granulomatous disease, so the T cells may come from the graft donor. The sequences come from PBMCs, mostly from graft donor cells, collected 180 days after TCRalphabeta/CD19-depleted stem cell transplant. The chain employs TRBV10-1 and TRBJ2-1; no clear D gene. The CDR3 DNA sequence: TGCGCCAGCAGTGAAAACCCTCAGGATGAGCAGTTCTTC. Translation gives CASSENPQDEQFF.